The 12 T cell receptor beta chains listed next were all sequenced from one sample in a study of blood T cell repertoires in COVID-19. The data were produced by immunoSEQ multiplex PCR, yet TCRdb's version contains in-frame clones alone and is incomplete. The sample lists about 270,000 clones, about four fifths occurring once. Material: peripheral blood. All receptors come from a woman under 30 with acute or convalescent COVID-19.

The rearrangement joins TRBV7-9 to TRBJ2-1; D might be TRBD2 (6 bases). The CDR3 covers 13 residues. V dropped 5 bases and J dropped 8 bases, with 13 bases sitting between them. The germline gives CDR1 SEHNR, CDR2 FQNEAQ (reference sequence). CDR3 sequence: CASSGTSNHEQFF. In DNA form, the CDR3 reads TGTGCCAGCAGCGGAACTAGCAACCATGAGCAGTTCTTC.

The CDR3 loop is CASSPAPGGAYEQYF. CDR3 DNA: TGTGCCAGCTCACCAGCTCCTGGAGGGGCCTACGAGCAGTACTTC. V and J are TRBV18 and TRBJ2-7; possible D gene TRBD2, 6 bases. CDR1 is KGHSH and CDR2 is LQKENI in the germline V gene. The CDR3 is 15 residues long. V lost 2 bases and J lost 2, with 13 bases in between.

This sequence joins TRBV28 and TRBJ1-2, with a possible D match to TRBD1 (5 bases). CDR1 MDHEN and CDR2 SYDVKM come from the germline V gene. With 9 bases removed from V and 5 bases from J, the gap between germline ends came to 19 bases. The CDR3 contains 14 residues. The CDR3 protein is CASYPRGVLYGYTF. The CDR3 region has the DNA TGTGCCAGTTATCCCCGGGGGGTACTTTATGGCTACACCTTC.

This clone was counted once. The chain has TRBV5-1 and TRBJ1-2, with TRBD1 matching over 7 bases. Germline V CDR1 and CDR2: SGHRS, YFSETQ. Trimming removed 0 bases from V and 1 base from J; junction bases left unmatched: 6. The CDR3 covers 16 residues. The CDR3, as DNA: TGCGCCAGCAGCTTGGCCGGGGACAGCTATAACTATGGCTACACCTTC. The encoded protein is CASSLAGDSYNYGYTF.

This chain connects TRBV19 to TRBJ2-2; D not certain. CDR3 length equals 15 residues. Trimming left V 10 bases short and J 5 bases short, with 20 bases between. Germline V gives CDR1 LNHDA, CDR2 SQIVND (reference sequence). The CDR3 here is CATSQAQALTGELFF. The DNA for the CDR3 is TGTGCCACCTCCCAGGCGCAGGCTCTTACCGGGGAGCTGTTTTTT.

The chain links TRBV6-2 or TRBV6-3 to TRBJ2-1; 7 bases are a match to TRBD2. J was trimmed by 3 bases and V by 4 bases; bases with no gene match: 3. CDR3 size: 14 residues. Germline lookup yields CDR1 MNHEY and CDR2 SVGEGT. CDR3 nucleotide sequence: TGTGCCAGCAGTTTGACTAGCTTCTACAATGAGCAGTTCTTC. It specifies CASSLTSFYNEQFF.

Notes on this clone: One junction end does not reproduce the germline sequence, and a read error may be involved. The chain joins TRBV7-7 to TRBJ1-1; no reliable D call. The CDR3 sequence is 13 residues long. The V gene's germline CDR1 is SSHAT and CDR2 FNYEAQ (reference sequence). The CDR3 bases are TGTGCTAGCAGCTTAGAGCCGAACACTGAAGCTTTCTTT. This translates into CASSLEPNTEAFF.

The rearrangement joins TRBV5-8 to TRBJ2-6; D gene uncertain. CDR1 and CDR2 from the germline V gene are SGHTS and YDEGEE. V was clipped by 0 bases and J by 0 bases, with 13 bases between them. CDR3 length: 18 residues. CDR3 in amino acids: CASSLAQFYPSGANVLTF. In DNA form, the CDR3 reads TGTGCCAGCAGCTTGGCACAGTTTTACCCCTCTGGGGCCAACGTCCTGACTTTC.

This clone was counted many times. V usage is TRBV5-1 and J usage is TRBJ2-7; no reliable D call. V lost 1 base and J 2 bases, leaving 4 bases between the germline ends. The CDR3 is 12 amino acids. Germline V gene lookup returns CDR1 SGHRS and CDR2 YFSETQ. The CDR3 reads CASSLPAYEQYF. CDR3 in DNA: TGCGCCAGCAGCTTGCCAGCCTACGAGCAGTACTTC. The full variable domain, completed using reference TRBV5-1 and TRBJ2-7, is KAGVTQTPRYLIKTRGQQVTLSCSPISGHRSVSWYQQTPGQGLQFLFEYFSETQRNKGNFPGRFSGRQFSNSRSEMNVSTLELGDSALYLCASSLPAYEQYFGPGTRLTVT.

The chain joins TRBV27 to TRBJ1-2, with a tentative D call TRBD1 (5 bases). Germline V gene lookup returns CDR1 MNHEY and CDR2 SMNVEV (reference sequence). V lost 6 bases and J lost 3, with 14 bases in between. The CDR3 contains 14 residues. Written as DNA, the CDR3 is TGTGCCAGCAGCCCAGGGTTTGGGGACTATGGCTACACCTTC. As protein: CASSPGFGDYGYTF.

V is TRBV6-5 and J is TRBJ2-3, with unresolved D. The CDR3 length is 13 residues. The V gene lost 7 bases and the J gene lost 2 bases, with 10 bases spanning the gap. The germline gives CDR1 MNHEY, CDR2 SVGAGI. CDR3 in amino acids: CASMKEITDTQYF. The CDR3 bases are TGTGCCAGCATGAAGGAGATCACAGATACGCAGTATTTT.

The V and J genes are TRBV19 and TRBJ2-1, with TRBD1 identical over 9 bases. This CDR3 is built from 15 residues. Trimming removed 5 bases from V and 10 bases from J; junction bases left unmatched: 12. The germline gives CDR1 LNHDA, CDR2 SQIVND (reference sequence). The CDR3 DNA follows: TGTGCCAGTAGTGCGCGCGGGACAGGGCTTTTGGAGCAGTTCTTC. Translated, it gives CASSARGTGLLEQFF.